This T cell receptor beta chain derives from a study of blood T cell repertoires in COVID-19. On the study more broadly: Donors in the United States, Italy and Spain gave samples during acute or convalescent COVID-19.

Original handling: Amplification from reference gene primers served as the basis for estimated nucleated cell counts. TCRdb keeps only in-frame clones here, not all; method: immunoSEQ multiplex PCR. V and J calls and clone size are given by that table; D and trimming were obtained from the DNA. The table lists more than 85,000 clones, about 75% of them singletons. J was trimmed by 1 base and V by 4 bases; bases with no gene match: 9. CDR1 and CDR2 from the germline V gene are LGHNA and YNFKEQ. There are 19 residues in the CDR3. The receptor's source is a woman aged 80 or over with active or convalescent COVID-19. The chain is built from TRBV4-2 and TRBJ2-4, with 14 bases identical to TRBD2. Sequenced sample: peripheral blood. CDR3 DNA sequence: TGTGCCAGCAGCCCTTCGGGACTAGCGGGAGAATTTGCCAAAAACATTCAGTACTTC. It yields the protein CASSPSGLAGEFAKNIQYF.